The 16 T cell receptor beta chains in this list originate from one sample, sequenced in a study of T cells in narcolepsy. Data came from immunoSEQ multiplex PCR; TCRdb stores just in-frame clones and leaves some out. The sample holds nearly 35,000 clones; 70% to 85% are singletons and the top ten take around 2%. The sample comprised memory (CD45RA-) CD4+ T cells from blood. All receptors come from a human donor in good health.

The rearrangement uses TRBV30 and TRBJ1-6; D ambiguous. CDR1 is GTSNPN, CDR2 SVGIG, per germline (reference sequence). The length of the CDR3 is 12 residues. V gave up 3 bases and J gave up 7 bases, with 7 bases separating them. DNA for the CDR3: TGTGCCTGGAGCGACATGAATTCACCCCTCCACTTT. Translation gives CAWSDMNSPLHF. Variable domain in full (rest from reference TRBV30 and TRBJ1-6): SQTIHQWPATLVQPVGSPLSLECTVEGTSNPNLYWYRQAAGRGLQLLFYSVGIGQISSEVPQNLSASRPQDRQFILSSKKLLLSDSGFYLCAWSDMNSPLHFGNGTRLTVT.

The V call is TRBV20-1, the J call TRBJ1-2; D not resolved. The V end was cut by 5 bases, the J end by 4 bases, with 8 bases between. Germline CDR1 and CDR2: DFQATT and SNEGSKA (reference sequence). The CDR3 is 11 amino acids. The CDR3: CSAPSLYGYTF. The CDR3 nucleotides read TGCAGTGCTCCCAGCCTCTATGGCTACACCTTC.

The table lists this clone with a few counts. This chain links TRBV25-1 with TRBJ1-2; tentatively, D is TRBD1 (6 bases). There are 14 residues in the CDR3. Germline V gives CDR1 MGHDK, CDR2 SYGVNS. Trimming stripped 5 bases from V and 3 bases from J, with 13 bases between. CDR3 loop: CASSYTGMHYGYTF. The CDR3 nucleotides are TGTGCCAGCAGTTATACAGGGATGCACTATGGCTACACCTTC.

The V and J genes are TRBV7-8 and TRBJ1-6, with D unclear. Trimming cost V 5 bases and J 7 bases, with 18 bases left between them. The germline gives CDR1 SGHVS, CDR2 FQNEAQ. The CDR3 runs 16 residues. CDR3 bases: TGTGCCAGCAGCCAGACGAACGGGGTCGACAATTCACCCCTCCACTTT. Translation: CASSQTNGVDNSPLHF.

The V gene is TRBV6-5, the J gene TRBJ2-7, with 11 bases aligning to TRBD1. The CDR3 has 15 amino acids. Germline CDR1 and CDR2: MNHEY and SVGAGI. With 2 bases clipped from V and 5 bases from J, the junction kept 5 bases outside the gene matches. CDR3 region: CASSYPGQGEHEQYF. Here the CDR3 DNA reads TGTGCCAGCAGTTACCCGGGACAGGGGGAACACGAGCAGTACTTC.

V gene TRBV19 combines with J gene TRBJ1-2, with D perhaps TRBD1 (6 bases). V was clipped by 4 bases and J by 0 bases, with 15 bases between them. This CDR3 has 16 residues. Germline V gene data show CDR1 as LNHDA and CDR2 as SQIVND (reference sequence). CDR3 in amino acids: CASSTNREPSNYGYTF. The DNA of the CDR3 is TGTGCCAGTAGTACGAACAGGGAACCTTCTAACTATGGCTACACCTTC.

The V and J genes are TRBV15 and TRBJ1-3; D is unresolved. This CDR3 spans 16 amino acids. V was clipped by 3 bases and J by 5 bases, with 17 bases between them. Per germline, CDR1 LNHNV and CDR2 YYDKDF (reference sequence). The CDR3, as DNA: TGTGCCACCAGCAGGGATTCCGGGAGGGTCAGAAACACCATATATTTT. It encodes CATSRDSGRVRNTIYF.

Here the CDR3 reads CASSSPSGGTKTQYF. CDR3 sequence (DNA): TGTGCCAGCAGTTCCCCTAGCGGGGGTACAAAAACCCAGTACTTC. The chain joins TRBV27 to TRBJ2-5, with 10 bases lining up with TRBD2. With 4 bases clipped from V and 8 bases from J, the junction kept 10 bases outside the gene matches. The germline CDR1 and CDR2 sequences are MNHEY and SMNVEV (reference sequence). The CDR3 sequence is 15 residues long.

This chain uses TRBV5-1 with TRBJ2-5, with TRBD2 as a possible D gene (5 bases). The length of the CDR3 is 12 residues. V was shortened by 4 bases and J by 5 bases, with 9 bases between the two germline ends. The germline V gene has CDR1 SGHRS and CDR2 YFSETQ. CDR3 region: CASSSREETQYF. The DNA for the CDR3 is TGCGCCAGCAGCAGTAGGGAGGAGACCCAGTACTTC.

The chain has TRBV19 and TRBJ2-7, with D maybe TRBD2 (5 bases). Trimming removed 5 bases at V and 2 bases at J, with 16 bases between. The germline V gene has CDR1 LNHDA and CDR2 SQIVND (reference sequence). This CDR3 region has 15 residues. This CDR3 reads CASSDGPQEAYEQYF. The DNA of the CDR3 is TGTGCCAGTAGTGACGGACCCCAGGAGGCCTACGAGCAGTACTTC.

The chain couples TRBV2 to TRBJ1-6; D possibly corresponds to TRBD1 (5 bases). CDR1 and CDR2 (germline): SNHLY, FYNNEI. The CDR3 spans 16 residues. Deletions cut 10 bases from V and 7 bases from J, with 23 bases between. The CDR3 DNA follows: TGTGCCAAATCCGGGACGTCGAACATTAGGAATTCACCCCTCCACTTT. It yields the protein CAKSGTSNIRNSPLHF.

V and J are TRBV9 and TRBJ2-2; possible D gene TRBD2, 6 bases. This CDR3 contains 16 residues. Deletions cut 0 bases from V and 5 bases from J, with 14 bases between. The germline V gene encodes CDR1 SGDLS and CDR2 YYNGEE. DNA of the CDR3: TGTGCCAGCAGCGTAGGGGCGGGGCTACCTACCGGGGAGCTGTTTTTT. This codes for CASSVGAGLPTGELFF.

The V gene is TRBV5-4, the J gene TRBJ1-1; 9 positions agree with TRBD1. The germline gives CDR1 SGHNT, CDR2 YYREEE (reference sequence). Trimming took 0 bases from V and 2 from J; bases not matched to a gene: 2. This CDR3 comprises 15 residues. The CDR3 is CASSLGGQGNTEAFF. Written as DNA, the CDR3 is TGTGCCAGCAGCTTGGGGGGACAGGGCAACACTGAAGCTTTCTTT.

This rearrangement joins TRBV5-5 to TRBJ2-5; 15 bases match TRBD2. The CDR3 consists of 17 residues. Germline-derived CDR1 and CDR2 are SGHKS and YYEKEE (reference sequence). Losses at the gene ends were 3 bases for V and 5 bases for J; bases not matched to a gene: 8. CDR3: CASSSGLAGGESETQYF. The CDR3 nucleotides read TGTGCCAGCAGCTCTGGACTAGCGGGAGGGGAAAGCGAGACCCAGTACTTC.

The V gene is TRBV25-1, the J gene TRBJ1-1, with unresolved D. This CDR3 comprises 11 residues. Germline V gene data show CDR1 as MGHDK and CDR2 as SYGVNS. V was trimmed by 2 bases and J by 8 bases, leaving 6 bases between them. CDR3 coding DNA: TGTGCCAGCAGTGAAGGCGTAGAAGCTTTCTTT. It yields the protein CASSEGVEAFF. Supplemented by reference TRBV25-1 and TRBJ1-1, the full variable domain reads EADIYQTPRYLVIGTGKKITLECSQTMGHDKMYWYQQDPGMELHLIHYSYGVNSTEKGDLSSESTVSRIRTEHFPLTLESARPSHTSQYLCASSEGVEAFFGQGTRLTVV.

In its sample, this clone was seen a few times. J is TRBJ1-1 and V is TRBV6-1; tentatively, D is TRBD1 (5 bases). CDR1 is MNHNS and CDR2 is SASEGT in the germline V gene. The CDR3 totals 14 residues. The V end was cut by 5 bases, the J end by 3 bases, with 13 bases between. CDR3 region: CASSTGGAYTEAFF. As DNA, the CDR3 is TGTGCCAGCAGTACCGGAGGGGCTTACACTGAAGCTTTCTTT.